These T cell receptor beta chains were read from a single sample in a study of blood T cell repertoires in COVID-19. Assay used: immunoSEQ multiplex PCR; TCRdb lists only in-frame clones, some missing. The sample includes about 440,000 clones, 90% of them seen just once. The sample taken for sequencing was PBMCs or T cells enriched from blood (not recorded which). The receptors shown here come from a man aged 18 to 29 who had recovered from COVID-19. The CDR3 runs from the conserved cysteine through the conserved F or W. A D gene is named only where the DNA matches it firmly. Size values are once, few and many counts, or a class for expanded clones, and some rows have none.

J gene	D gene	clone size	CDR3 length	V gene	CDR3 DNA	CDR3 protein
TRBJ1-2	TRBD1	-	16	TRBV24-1	TGTGCCACCAGTGATGCCCGGGACAGGGGTGGCTATGGCTACACCTTC	CATSDARDRGGYGYTF
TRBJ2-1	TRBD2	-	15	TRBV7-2	TGTGCCAGCAGCTTAGGTAGCGGGGGGGGCAATGAGCAGTTCTTC	CASSLGSGGGNEQFF
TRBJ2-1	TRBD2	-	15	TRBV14	TGTGCCAGCAGCCCGCGGGGGGACTCCTACAATGAGCAGTTCTTC	CASSPRGDSYNEQFF
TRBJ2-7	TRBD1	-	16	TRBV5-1	TGCGCCAGCAGCCCCAGCCCGGGACAGGGGAAATACGAGCAGTACTTC	CASSPSPGQGKYEQYF
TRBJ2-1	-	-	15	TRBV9	TGTGCCAGCAGCTCCACCCCCCGGGAGCACAATGAGCAGTTCTTC	CASSSTPREHNEQFF
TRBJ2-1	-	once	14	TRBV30	TGTGCCTGGAGTCCGTTAGCCCTCGGCAATGAGCAGTTCTTC	CAWSPLALGNEQFF
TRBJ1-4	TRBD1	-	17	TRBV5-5	TGTGCCAGCAGCCCCCCTGGGGTGGACAGGGGGCATGAAAAACTGTTTTTT	CASSPPGVDRGHEKLFF
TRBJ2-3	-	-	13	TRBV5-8	TGTGCCAGCAGCTACGACAGTCCAGATACGCAGTATTTT	CASSYDSPDTQYF
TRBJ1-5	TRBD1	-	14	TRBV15	TGTGCCACCAGCAGGACAGGGGGTTATCAGCCCCAGCATTTT	CATSRTGGYQPQHF
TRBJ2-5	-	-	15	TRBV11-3	TGTGCCAGCAGCTTAGATCACCCTAGCCGGGAGACCCAGTACTTC	CASSLDHPSRETQYF
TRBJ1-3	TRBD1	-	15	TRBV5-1	TGCGCCAGCAGCTCCGGACAGGGGACTGGAAACACCATATATTTT	CASSSGQGTGNTIYF
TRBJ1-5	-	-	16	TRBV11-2	TGTGCCAGCAGCTCGTCGCTAGGTCGGTCCGACCCAGCCCAGCATTTT	CASSSSLGRSDPAQHF
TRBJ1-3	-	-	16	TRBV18	TGTGCCAGCTCACCACAGTCAGGGACTTCTGGAAACACCATATATTTT	CASSPQSGTSGNTIYF
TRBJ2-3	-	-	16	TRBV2	TGTGCCAGCAGTACCCCTGGCGGGGCGGGCCCAGATACGCAGTATTTT	CASSTPGGAGPDTQYF
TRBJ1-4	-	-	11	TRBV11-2	TGTGCCAGCAGCTTAGACAGGGTACTGTTTTTT	CASSLDRVLFF
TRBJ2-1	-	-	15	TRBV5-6	TGTGCCAGCAGCTTGGGAGGCCGCCCCTACAATGAGCAGTTCTTC	CASSLGGRPYNEQFF
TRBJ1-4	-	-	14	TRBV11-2	TGTGCCAGCAACCTAGATATAACTAATGAAAAACTGTTTTTT	CASNLDITNEKLFF
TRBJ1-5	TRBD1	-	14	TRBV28	TGTGCCAGCAGTTTCCAGACAGGGGGCCAGCCCCAGCATTTT	CASSFQTGGQPQHF
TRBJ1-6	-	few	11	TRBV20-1	TGCAGTGCTGTAGCTAATTCACCCCTCCACTTT	CSAVANSPLHF
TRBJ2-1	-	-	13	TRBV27	TGTGCCAGCAGTGTGGGACTGCGTAGGGAGCAGTTCTTC	CASSVGLRREQFF
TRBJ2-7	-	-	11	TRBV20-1	TGCAGTGCGGGTGGGGGGTACGAGCAGTACTTC	CSAGGGYEQYF
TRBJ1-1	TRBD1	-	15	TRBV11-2	TGTGCCAGCAGCAAAGGACAGGGTTCTTTCTCTGAAGCTTTCTTT	CASSKGQGSFSEAFF
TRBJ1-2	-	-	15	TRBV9	TGTGCCAGCAGCGTCGATACGACCGACTTCTATGGCTACACCTTC	CASSVDTTDFYGYTF
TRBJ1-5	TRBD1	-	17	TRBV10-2	TGCGCCAGCAGTGGGGAGATTACAGGGGGCGTAAGGCAGCCCCAGCATTTT	CASSGEITGGVRQPQHF
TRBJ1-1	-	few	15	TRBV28	TGTGCCAGCAGTTCAAGGAGGGGCTTTGACACTGAAGCTTTCTTT	CASSSRRGFDTEAFF
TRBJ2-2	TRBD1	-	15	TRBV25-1	TGTGCCAGCCCTGACAGGGGGCGAGACACCGGGGAGCTGTTTTTT	CASPDRGRDTGELFF
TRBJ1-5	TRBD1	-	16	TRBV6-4	TGTGCCAGCAGCGAACAGGGGCCCCCTAGCAATCAGCCCCAGCATTTT	CASSEQGPPSNQPQHF
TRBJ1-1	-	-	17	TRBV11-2	TGTGCCAGCAGCTTATTTGGCCTGGGGGCGGTGCGGACTGAAGCTTTCTTT	CASSLFGLGAVRTEAFF
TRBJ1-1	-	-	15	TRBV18	TGTGCCAGCTCACCCGGACAGCAAAGTGACACTGAAGCTTTCTTT	CASSPGQQSDTEAFF
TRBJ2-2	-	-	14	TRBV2	TGTGCCAGCAGTGACGGCAGACTCACCGGGGAGCTGTTTTTT	CASSDGRLTGELFF
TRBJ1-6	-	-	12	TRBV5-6	TGTGCCAGCAGCTTGAGGAGTTCACCCCTCCACTTT	CASSLRSSPLHF
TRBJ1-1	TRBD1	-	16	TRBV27	TGTGCCAGCAGCCGGACAGGTATTCAGAGGACCACTGAAGCTTTCTTT	CASSRTGIQRTTEAFF
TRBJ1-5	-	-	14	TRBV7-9	TGTGCCAGCAGCTTAGGCGACCTAGGCCGGCCCCAGCATTTT	CASSLGDLGRPQHF
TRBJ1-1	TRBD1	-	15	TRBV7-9	TGTGCCAGCAGCTCCAGACAGGGTTCGAGCACTGAAGCTTTCTTT	CASSSRQGSSTEAFF
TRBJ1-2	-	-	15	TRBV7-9	TGTGCCAGCAGACCTTGGGACAACCTCGTATATGGCTACACCTTC	CASRPWDNLVYGYTF
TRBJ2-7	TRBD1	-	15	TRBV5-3	TGTGCCAGAAGCTTGGGGGTGGACAGGGCCTACGAGCAGTACTTC	CARSLGVDRAYEQYF
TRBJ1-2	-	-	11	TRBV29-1	TGCAGCGTTGGGCAGTCCTATGGCTACACCTTC	CSVGQSYGYTF
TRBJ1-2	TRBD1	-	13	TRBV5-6	TGTGCCAGCAGTAACGATCCGGGACAGACGTACACCTTC	CASSNDPGQTYTF
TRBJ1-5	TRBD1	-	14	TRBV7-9	TGTGCCAGCAGCAGGGGACAGGGGTATCAGCCCCAGCATTTT	CASSRGQGYQPQHF
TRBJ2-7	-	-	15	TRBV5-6	TGTGCCAGCCGATTTGCCGGGACAATTGGCGGCGAGCAGTACTTC	CASRFAGTIGGEQYF
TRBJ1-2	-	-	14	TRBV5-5	TGTGCCAGCAGCTTCGAGGTTGCAAACTATGGCTACACCTTC	CASSFEVANYGYTF
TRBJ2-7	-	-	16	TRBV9	TGTGCCAGCAGCGAACGCCTACTAGGAGTGCCGTACGAGCAGTACTTC	CASSERLLGVPYEQYF
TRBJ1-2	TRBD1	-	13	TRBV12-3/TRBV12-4	TGTGCCAGCAGCTTGGACAGGTCCTATGGCTACACCTTC	CASSLDRSYGYTF
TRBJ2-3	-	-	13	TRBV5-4	TGTGCCAGCAGGGCACCGGGGGCAGATACGCAGTATTTT	CASRAPGADTQYF
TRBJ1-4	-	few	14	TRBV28	TGTGCCAGCACCCGGTCGGGGAAGAATGAAAAACTGTTTTTT	CASTRSGKNEKLFF
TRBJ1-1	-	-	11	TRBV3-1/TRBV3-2	TGTGCCAGCAAGTCGGAGGGTGAGGCTTTCTTT	CASKSEGEAFF
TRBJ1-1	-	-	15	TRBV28	TGTGCCAGCAGTTTATTATTCGGGGGTGGTACTGAAGCTTTCTTT	CASSLLFGGGTEAFF
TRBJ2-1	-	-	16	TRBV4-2	TGTGCCAGCAGCCAAGAGCGGCAGGGTCACTACAATGAGCAGTTCTTC	CASSQERQGHYNEQFF
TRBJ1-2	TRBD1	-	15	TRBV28	TGTGCCAGCAGCCAACAGGGGGCAAAGGGGTATGGCTACACCTTC	CASSQQGAKGYGYTF
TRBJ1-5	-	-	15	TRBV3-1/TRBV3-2	TGTGCCAGCAGCCAATTGGGGCGGTCTGATCAGCCCCAGCATTTT	CASSQLGRSDQPQHF
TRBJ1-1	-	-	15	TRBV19	TGTGCCAGTAGTATAAGACGGGTTATGAACACTGAAGCTTTCTTT	CASSIRRVMNTEAFF
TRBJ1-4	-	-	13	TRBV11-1	TGTGCCAGCAGCTTAATTATTAATGAAAAACTGTTTTTT	CASSLIINEKLFF
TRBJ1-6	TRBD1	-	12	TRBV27	TGTGCCACCGGGACAGGATACTCACCCCTCCACTTT	CATGTGYSPLHF